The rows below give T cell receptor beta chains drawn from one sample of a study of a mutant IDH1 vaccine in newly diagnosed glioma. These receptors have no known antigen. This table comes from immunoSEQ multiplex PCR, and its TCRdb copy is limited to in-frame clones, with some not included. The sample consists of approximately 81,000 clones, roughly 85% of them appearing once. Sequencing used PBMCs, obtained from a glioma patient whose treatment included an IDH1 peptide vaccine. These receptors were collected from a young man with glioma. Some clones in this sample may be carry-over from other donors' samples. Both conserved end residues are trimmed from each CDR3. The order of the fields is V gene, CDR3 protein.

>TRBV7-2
ASSLPRQGGLGEAF
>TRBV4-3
ASSQDGTGGYNEQF
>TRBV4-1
ASRLPGGHYNEQF
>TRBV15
ATSRGRPGELF
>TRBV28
ASSYGIGELF
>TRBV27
ASSGQDSPLYGYT
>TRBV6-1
ASSDRGGGGQPQH
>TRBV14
ASSQATGGYGSEAF
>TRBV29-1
SVEKGAENYGYT
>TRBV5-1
ASSLNQLQETQY
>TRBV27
ASSFRTRGDEQF
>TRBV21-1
ASSKKPLAGVSLPSTDTQY
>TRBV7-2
ASSSTGVSTDTQY
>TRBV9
ASSYGDSGSYGYT
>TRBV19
ATQDRVETQY
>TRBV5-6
ASSFRDRGDTEAF
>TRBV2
ASRPGQGSNQPQH
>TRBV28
ASSGVGRVEQF
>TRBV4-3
ASSQDWGGDTGELF